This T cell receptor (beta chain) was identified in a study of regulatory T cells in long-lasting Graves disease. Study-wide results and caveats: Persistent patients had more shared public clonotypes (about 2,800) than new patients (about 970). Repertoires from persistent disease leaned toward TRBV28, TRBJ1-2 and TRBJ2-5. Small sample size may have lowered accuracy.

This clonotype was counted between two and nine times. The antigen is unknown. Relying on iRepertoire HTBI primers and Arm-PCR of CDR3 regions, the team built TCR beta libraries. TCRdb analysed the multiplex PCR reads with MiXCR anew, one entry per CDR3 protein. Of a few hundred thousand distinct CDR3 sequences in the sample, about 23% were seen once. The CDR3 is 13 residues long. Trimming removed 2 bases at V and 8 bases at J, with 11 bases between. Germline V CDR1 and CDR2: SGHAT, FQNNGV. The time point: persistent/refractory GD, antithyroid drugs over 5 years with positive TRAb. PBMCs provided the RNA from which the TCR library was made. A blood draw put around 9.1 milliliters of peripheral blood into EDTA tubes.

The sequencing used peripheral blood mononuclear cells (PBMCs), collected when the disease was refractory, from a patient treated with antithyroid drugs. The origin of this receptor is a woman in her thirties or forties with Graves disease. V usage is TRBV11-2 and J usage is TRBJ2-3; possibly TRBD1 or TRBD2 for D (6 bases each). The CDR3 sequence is CASSLFEGGTQYF. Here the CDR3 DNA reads TGTGCCAGCAGCTTATTTGAGGGGGGTACGCAGTATTTT.